This T cell receptor beta chain is drawn from a study of blood T cell repertoires in COVID-19 (dated by TCRdb to the early 2020s). Regarding the research as a whole: Samples covering the acute and convalescent phases of COVID-19 were provided by collaborators in the United States, Italy and Spain. The prospective study material was composed of cDNA or gDNA derived from T cells, B-cell-depleted T cells, or PBMCs. Subjects who had been exposed to COVID-19, were actively infected with it, or had recovered from it provided the deeply sampled blood TCRbeta repertoires that made up the dataset. The repertoires were made available in a free public database intended to serve as a resource for research on the immune response to SARS-CoV-2. Samples were obtained from the ongoing ImmuneRACE study (first 160 participants) and from over 1,000 subjects provided by 6 global collaborators. A de-identified subject ID, COVID-19 status, age in years and sex were almost always included in the sample metadata. Where available, HLA class I and class II types were obtained from metadata supplied by the sample provider rather than from assay-based typing. Paper-wide results and their limitations: How much clinical and demographic metadata was included differed by source and by participant, and the metadata was provided uncurated.

TCRbeta CDR3 regions were amplified from genomic DNA using the immunoSEQ Assay, a bias-controlled multiplex PCR. Per the authors' processing: Within the assay, amplification of reference gene primers was used to estimate how many nucleated cells each sample contained. Sequence reads were collapsed and filtered to measure the absolute abundance of every unique TCRbeta CDR3 rearrangement. For each sample, productive Simpson clonality was calculated as the square root of Simpson's diversity index over productive rearrangements. The table was pulled from immuneACCESS by TCRdb, which kept in-frame rearrangements only. Such tables lose some clones; where checked, under half of the loss comes from unresolved V genes, and the rest has no known cause. That table gives V, J and clone size, and the DNA gave D and trimming. For this sample the table gives fewer than 350,000 clones, of which around 85% were detected only once. The ten largest clones capture 2% to 3% of the sample.

Remarks on this clone: The clone's antigen remains unknown. No base-level quality is on record; no much larger clone is a single base apart.

Participants in the prospective study were enrolled through a virtual design, were aged about 18 to 90 years, and lived in roughly 25 United States geographic areas. In the prospective study, cohorts were assigned on the basis of participant-reported clinical history obtained from a screening survey and a study questionnaire. For ImmuneRACE Cohort 3, a participant was defined as recovered based on two consecutive negative NP/OP PCR tests, clearance by a healthcare professional, or resolution of symptoms. In the prospective study, mobile phlebotomists collected whole blood, serum and a nasopharyngeal or oropharyngeal swab from each participant. Additional blood draws and questionnaires over an approximately two-month period could optionally be provided by prospective study participants. Before DNA extraction, blood samples from the prospective study were shipped at room temperature or frozen. Germline trimming: 7 bases from V, 2 bases from J; junction bases outside gene matches: 1. The germline V gene encodes CDR1 KGHDR and CDR2 SFDVKD. Including the terminal cysteine and phenylalanine, the CDR3 comprises 13 residues. Only the CDR3 portion is preserved as DNA: 39 bases, with reading frame beginning at the first base.

Sequences were obtained from PBMCs or T cells enriched from blood (not recorded which). The chain links TRBV24-1 with TRBJ2-7; TRBD1 fits 10 bases in the junction. The source is a woman in her fifties or sixties who had recovered from COVID-19. The CDR3 corresponds to CATSGQGAYEQYF. The base sequence is TGTGCCACCAGCGGACAGGGGGCCTACGAGCAGTACTTC.